One and the same sample provided the 8 T cell receptor beta chains below, sequenced in a study of cytomegalovirus exposure and HLA in healthy donors. Primers included in the PCR were 60 Vbeta and 13 Jbeta primers. TCRdb's table, derived via immunoSEQ multiplex PCR, lists solely in-frame clones and lacks some. The data show around 170,000 clones, roughly 76% seen once. Sequenced input: PBMCs. These TCRs come from a man aged 35-49 years in good health and CMV-seropositive.

The rearrangement links TRBV28 to TRBJ1-2; the D is unclear. Trimming shortened V by 5 bases and J by 8 bases, and 15 bases separated the two germline ends. Germline assignment: CDR1 MDHEN and CDR2 SYDVKM. This CDR3 has 13 amino acids. CDR3 nucleotide sequence: TGTGCCAGCAGTCCCCGGGAGGGCGGCGGCTACACCTTC. As protein: CASSPREGGGYTF.

The chain uses TRBV7-9 and TRBJ2-7, with 7 bases matching TRBD1. Germline values: CDR1 SEHNR, CDR2 FQNEAQ (reference sequence). This CDR3 has 16 amino acids. V gave up 5 bases and J gave up 3 bases; unmatched junction bases: 13. DNA of the CDR3: TGTGCCAGCAGCGGCGCCCGACAGGGTCATCTCTACGAGCAGTACTTC. Translating it yields CASSGARQGHLYEQYF.

On this clone itself: Distinct nucleotide sequences in the sample also encode this CDR3. V usage is TRBV7-2 and J usage is TRBJ1-1; unclear D gene. The CDR3 sequence is 13 residues long. The germline V and J ends were trimmed by 1 base and 1 base, with 4 bases remaining between them. Germline V gene lookup returns CDR1 SGHTA and CDR2 FQGNSA. The CDR3 DNA follows: TGTGCCAGCAGCTTAGGACAGAACACTGAAGCTTTCTTT. Protein sequence: CASSLGQNTEAFF.

This clone showed up just once. The chain uses TRBV5-6 and TRBJ2-3, with 10 nucleotides matching TRBD2. Trimming took 4 bases from V and 3 from J; bases not matched to a gene: 2. The CDR3 is made up of 14 amino acids. Germline V gene sequence: CDR1 SGHDT, CDR2 YYEEEE. CDR3 residues: CASSQLAGTDTQYF. CDR3 sequence (DNA): TGTGCCAGCAGCCAACTAGCGGGGACAGATACGCAGTATTTT.

In this sample, this clone turned up a few times. Because it lacks the conserved phenylalanine or tryptophan at the end, this CDR3 is likely a read error. The limits of the CDR3 on the DNA are not certain, so only TCRdb's listed CDR3 is given. The J gene is TRBJ1-1, the V gene TRBV23-1. TRBV23-1 is an ORF, and what it does is uncertain. The length of the CDR3 is 8 amino acids, counting both ends. CDR3 residues: CASSLIPA.

The gene calls are TRBV7-8 and TRBJ2-1; 8 positions agree with TRBD1. V lost 4 bases to trimming and J lost 4 bases; unmatched junction nucleotides: 6. The CDR3 covers 15 residues. Germline values: CDR1 SGHVS, CDR2 FQNEAQ. In DNA form, the CDR3 reads TGTGCCAGCAGCTACGGGACAGGAGAATACAATGAGCAGTTCTTC. As protein: CASSYGTGEYNEQFF.

V gene TRBV5-8 combines with J gene TRBJ2-2; unclear D gene. This CDR3 comprises 10 residues. Germline values: CDR1 SGHTS, CDR2 YDEGEE. The V and J ends lost 4 bases and 7 bases respectively, with 2 bases between them. CDR3 protein: CASSRGELFF. CDR3 DNA sequence: TGTGCCAGCAGCCGCGGGGAGCTGTTTTTT.

V usage is TRBV30 and J usage is TRBJ1-1; D is undetermined. CDR1 and CDR2 from the germline V gene are GTSNPN and SVGIG (reference sequence). V was cut by 0 bases and J by 3 bases, with 2 bases left in between. The CDR3 consists of 11 residues. CDR3 sequence reads: CAWSVYTEAFF. The CDR3, as DNA: TGTGCCTGGAGTGTCTACACTGAAGCTTTCTTT.